This T cell receptor (beta chain) was recovered during a study of T cells after yellow fever vaccination. CDR1 is MDHEN and CDR2 is SYDVKM in the germline V gene. The CDR3 is made up of 13 amino acids. V was shortened by 10 bases and J by 10 bases, with 17 bases between the two germline ends. Turning to this clonotype: Its antigen is not known.

TCRdb analysed the 5' RACE reads with MiXCR anew, one entry per CDR3 protein. The table includes 450,000 to 550,000 distinct CDR3 sequences, about a fifth detected once. Study-level points and caveats: Weaker, the secondary response peaked sooner, at day 5 versus 15.

The source of this sequence is a man aged 18 to 29 who received the YFV17D yellow fever vaccine. Sequencing used PBMCs, obtained approximately 22 days after the first yellow fever vaccination. This sequence joins TRBV28 and TRBJ1-6; no clear D. The CDR3 DNA reads as TGTGCCAATCGCGCAGCGATAGACTCACCCCTCCACTTT. Its translation: CANRAAIDSPLHF.